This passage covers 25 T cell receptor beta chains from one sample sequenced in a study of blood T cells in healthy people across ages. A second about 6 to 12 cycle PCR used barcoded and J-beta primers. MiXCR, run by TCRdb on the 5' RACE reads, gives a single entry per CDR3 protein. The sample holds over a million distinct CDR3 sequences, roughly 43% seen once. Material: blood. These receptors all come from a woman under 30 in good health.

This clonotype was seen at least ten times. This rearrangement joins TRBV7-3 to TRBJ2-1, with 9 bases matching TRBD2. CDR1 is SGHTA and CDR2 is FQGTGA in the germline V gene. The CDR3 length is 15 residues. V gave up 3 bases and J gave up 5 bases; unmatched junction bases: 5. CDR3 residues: CASSLGLAYNNEQFF. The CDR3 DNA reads TGTGCCAGCAGCTTGGGACTAGCATATAACAATGAGCAGTTCTTC.

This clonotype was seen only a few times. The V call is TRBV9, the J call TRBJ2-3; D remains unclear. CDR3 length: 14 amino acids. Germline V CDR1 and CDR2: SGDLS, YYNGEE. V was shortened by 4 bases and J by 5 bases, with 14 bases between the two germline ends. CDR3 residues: CASSLHVGEDTQYF. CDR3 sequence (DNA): TGTGCCAGCAGCCTGCACGTAGGAGAAGATACGCAGTATTTT. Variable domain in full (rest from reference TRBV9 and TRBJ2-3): DSGVTQTPKHLITATGQRVTLRCSPRSGDLSVYWYQQSLDQGLQFLIQYYNGEERAKGNILERFSAQQFPDLHSELNLSSLELGDSALYFCASSLHVGEDTQYFGPGTRLTVL.

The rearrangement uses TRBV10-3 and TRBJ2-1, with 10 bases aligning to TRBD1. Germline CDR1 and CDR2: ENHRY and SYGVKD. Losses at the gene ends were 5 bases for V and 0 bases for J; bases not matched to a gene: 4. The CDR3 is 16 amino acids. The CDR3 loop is CAISKGQGSSYNEQFF. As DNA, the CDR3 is TGTGCCATCAGTAAGGGACAGGGGAGCTCCTACAATGAGCAGTTCTTC.

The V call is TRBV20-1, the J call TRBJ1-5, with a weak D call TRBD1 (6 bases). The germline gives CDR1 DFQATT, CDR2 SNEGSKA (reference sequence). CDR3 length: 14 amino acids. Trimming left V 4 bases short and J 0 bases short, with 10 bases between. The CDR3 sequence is CSATDSNSNQPQHF. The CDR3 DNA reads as TGCAGTGCTACGGACAGCAATAGCAATCAGCCCCAGCATTTT.

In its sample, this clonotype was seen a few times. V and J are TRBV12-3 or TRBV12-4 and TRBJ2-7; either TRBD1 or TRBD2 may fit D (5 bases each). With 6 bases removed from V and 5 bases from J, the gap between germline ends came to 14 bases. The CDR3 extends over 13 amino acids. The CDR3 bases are TGTGCCAGCAGCAATCAGCAGGGAGACGAGCAGTACTTC. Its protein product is CASSNQQGDEQYF.

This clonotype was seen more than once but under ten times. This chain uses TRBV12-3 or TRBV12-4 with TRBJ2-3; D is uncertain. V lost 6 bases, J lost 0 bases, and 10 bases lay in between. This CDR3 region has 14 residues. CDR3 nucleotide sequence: TGTGCCAGCAGCCTGTCACATAGCACAGATACGCAGTATTTT. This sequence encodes CASSLSHSTDTQYF.

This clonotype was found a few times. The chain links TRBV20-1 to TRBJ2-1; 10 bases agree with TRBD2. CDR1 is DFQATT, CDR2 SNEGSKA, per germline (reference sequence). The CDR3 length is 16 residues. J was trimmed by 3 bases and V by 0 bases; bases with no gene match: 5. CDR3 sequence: CSARDEAGGVYNEQFF. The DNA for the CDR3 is TGCAGTGCTAGAGATGAAGCGGGAGGGGTCTACAATGAGCAGTTCTTC.

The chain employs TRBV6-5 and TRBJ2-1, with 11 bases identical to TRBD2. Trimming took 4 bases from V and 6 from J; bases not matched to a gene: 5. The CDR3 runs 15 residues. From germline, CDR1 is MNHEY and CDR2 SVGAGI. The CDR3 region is CASSWDSGRANEQFF. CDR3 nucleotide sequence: TGTGCCAGCAGTTGGGATAGCGGGAGGGCCAATGAGCAGTTCTTC.

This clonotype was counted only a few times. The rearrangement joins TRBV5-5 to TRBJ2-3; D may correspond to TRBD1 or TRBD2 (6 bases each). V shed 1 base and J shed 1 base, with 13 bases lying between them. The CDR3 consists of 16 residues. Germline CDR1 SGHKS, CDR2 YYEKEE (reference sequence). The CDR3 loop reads CASSLPEGGGTDTQYF. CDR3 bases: TGTGCCAGCAGCTTGCCCGAGGGGGGTGGCACAGATACGCAGTATTTT.

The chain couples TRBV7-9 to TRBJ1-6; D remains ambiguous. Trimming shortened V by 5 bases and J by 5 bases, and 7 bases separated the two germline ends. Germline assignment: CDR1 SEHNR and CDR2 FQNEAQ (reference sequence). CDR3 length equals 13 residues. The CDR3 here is CASSRPDNSPLHF. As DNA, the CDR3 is TGTGCCAGCAGCCGCCCGGATAATTCACCCCTCCACTTT. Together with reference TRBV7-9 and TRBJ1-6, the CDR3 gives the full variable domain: DTGVSQNPRHKITKRGQNVTFRCDPISEHNRLYWYRQTLGQGPEFLTYFQNEAQLEKSRLLSDRFSAERPKGSFSTLEIQRTEQGDSAMYLCASSRPDNSPLHFGNGTRLTVT.

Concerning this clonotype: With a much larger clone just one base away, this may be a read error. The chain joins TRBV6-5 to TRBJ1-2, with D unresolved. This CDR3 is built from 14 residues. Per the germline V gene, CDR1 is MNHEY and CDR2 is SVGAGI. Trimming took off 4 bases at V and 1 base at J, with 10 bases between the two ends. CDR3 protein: CASSCGGFNYGYTF. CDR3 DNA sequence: TGTGCCAGCAGTTGCGGTGGATTTAACTATGGCTACACCTTC.

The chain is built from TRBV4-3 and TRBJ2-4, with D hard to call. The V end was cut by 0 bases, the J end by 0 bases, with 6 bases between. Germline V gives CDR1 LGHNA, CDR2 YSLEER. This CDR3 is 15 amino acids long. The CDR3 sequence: CASSQERRAKNIQYF. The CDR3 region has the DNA TGCGCCAGCAGCCAAGAAAGGCGAGCCAAAAACATTCAGTACTTC.

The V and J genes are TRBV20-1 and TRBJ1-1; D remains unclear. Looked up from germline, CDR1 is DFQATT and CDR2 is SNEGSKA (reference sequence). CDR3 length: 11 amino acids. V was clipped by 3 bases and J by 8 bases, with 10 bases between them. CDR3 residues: CSARGPREAFF. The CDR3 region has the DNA TGCAGTGCTAGGGGCCCGCGGGAAGCTTTCTTT.

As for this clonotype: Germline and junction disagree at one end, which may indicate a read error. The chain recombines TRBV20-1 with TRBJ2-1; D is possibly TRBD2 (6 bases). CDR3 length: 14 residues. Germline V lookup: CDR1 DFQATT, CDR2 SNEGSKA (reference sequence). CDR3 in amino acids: CCARDGREHNEQLF. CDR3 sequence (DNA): TGCTGTGCTAGAGACGGGAGAGAACACAATGAGCAGTTGTTC.

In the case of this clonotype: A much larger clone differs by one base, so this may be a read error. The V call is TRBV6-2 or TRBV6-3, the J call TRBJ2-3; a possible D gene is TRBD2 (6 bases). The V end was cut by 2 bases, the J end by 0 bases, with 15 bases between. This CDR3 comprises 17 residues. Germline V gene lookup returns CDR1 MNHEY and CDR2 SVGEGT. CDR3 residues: CASSYPISGESTDTQYF. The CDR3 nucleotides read TGTGCCAGCAGTTACCCGATTAGCGGAGAAAGCACAGATACGCAGTATTTT.

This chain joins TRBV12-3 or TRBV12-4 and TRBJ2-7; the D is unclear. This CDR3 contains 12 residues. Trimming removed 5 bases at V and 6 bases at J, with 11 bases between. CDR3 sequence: CASSLLITEQYF. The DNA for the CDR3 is TGTGCCAGCAGTCTCCTGATCACCGAGCAGTACTTC.

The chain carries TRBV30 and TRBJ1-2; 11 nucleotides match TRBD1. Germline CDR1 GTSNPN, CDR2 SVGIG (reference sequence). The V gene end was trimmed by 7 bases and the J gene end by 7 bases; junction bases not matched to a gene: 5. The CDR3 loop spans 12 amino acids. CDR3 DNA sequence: TGTGCCTTCACAGGGACAGGGGGTGGCTACACCTTC. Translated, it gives CAFTGTGGGYTF.

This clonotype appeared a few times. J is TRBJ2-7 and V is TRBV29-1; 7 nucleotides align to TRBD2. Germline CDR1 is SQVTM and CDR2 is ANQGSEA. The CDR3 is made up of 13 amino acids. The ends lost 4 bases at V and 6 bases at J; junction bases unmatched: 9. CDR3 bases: TGCAGCGTTGCTTTGCGGGGGAAGGCCGAGCAGTACTTC. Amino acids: CSVALRGKAEQYF.

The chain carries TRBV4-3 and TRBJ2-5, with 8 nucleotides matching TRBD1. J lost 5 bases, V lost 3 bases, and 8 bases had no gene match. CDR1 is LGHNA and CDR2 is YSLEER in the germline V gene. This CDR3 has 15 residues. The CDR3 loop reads CASSHWTGLGETQYF. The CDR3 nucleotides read TGCGCCAGCAGCCACTGGACAGGGCTGGGCGAGACCCAGTACTTC.

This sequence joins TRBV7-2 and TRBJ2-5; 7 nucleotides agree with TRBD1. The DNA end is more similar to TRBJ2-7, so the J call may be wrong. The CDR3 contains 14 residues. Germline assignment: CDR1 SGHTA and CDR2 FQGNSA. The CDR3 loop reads CASSFINRGYEQYF. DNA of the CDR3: TGTGCCAGCAGCTTTATTAACAGGGGCTACGAGCAGTACTTC.

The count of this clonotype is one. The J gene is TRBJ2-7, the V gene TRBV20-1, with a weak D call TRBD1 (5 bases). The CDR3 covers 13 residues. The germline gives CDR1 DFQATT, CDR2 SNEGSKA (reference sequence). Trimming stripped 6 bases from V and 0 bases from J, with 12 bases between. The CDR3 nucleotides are TGCAGTGCCTACAGGTTCAGCTCCTACGAGCAGTACTTC. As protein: CSAYRFSSYEQYF.

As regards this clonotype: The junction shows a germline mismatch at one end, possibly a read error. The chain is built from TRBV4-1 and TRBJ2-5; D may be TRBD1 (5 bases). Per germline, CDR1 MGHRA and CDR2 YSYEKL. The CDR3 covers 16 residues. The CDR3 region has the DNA TGCACCAGCAGCCAATTGAGGCCAGGGAACCAAGAGACCCAGTACTTC. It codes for CTSSQLRPGNQETQYF.

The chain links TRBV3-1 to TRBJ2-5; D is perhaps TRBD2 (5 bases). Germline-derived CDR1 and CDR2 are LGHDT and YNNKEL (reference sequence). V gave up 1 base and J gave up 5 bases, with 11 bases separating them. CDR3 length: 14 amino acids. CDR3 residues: CASSQGRGRETQYF. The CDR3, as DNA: TGTGCCAGCAGCCAAGGGAGAGGGCGGGAGACCCAGTACTTC.

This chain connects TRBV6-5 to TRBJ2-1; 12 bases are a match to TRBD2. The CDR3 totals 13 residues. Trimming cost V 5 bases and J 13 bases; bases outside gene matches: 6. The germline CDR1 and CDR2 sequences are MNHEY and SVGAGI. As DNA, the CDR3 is TGTGCCAGCAGTGACACTAGCGGGAGGAGACAGTTCTTC. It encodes CASSDTSGRRQFF.

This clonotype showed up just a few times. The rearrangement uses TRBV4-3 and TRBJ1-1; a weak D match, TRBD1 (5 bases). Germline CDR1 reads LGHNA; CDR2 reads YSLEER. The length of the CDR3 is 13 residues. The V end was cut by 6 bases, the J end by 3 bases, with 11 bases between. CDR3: CASRGELYTEAFF. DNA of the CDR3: TGCGCCAGCAGAGGGGAACTCTACACTGAAGCTTTCTTT.